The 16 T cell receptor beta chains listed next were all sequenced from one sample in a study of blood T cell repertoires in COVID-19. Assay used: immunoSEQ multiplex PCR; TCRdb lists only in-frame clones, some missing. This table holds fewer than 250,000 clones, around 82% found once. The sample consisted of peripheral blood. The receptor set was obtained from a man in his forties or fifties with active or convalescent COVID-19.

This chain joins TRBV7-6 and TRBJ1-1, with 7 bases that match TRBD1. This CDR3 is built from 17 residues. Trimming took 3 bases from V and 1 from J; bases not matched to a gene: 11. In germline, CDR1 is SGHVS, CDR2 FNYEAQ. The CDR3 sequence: CASSLIAGQFPNTEAFF. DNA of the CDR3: TGTGCCAGCAGCTTGATCGCGGGACAGTTCCCGAACACTGAAGCTTTCTTT.

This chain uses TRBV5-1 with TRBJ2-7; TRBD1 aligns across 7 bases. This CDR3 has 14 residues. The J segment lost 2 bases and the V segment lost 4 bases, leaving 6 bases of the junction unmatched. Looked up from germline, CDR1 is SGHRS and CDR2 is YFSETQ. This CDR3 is CASSPGTVTYEQYF. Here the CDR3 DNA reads TGCGCCAGCAGCCCCGGGACAGTCACCTACGAGCAGTACTTC.

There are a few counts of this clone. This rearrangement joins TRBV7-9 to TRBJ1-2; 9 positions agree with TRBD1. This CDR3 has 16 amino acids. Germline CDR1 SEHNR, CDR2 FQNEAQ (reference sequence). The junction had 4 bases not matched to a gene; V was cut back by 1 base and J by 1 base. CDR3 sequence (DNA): TGTGCCAGCAGCTTAGGGACAGGGGACCTTAACTATGGCTACACCTTC. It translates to CASSLGTGDLNYGYTF.

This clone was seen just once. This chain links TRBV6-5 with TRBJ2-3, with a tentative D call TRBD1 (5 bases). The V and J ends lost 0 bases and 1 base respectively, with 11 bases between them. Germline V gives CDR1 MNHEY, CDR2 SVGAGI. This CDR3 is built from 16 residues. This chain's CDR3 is CASSYSGRFGTDTQYF. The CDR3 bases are TGTGCCAGCAGTTACTCGGGGCGATTTGGCACAGATACGCAGTATTTT.

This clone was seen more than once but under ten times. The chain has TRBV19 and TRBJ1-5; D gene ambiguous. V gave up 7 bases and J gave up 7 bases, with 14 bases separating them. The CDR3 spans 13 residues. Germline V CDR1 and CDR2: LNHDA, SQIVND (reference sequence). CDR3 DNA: TGTGCCAGTACCGAGACACCATCACAGCCCCAGCATTTT. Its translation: CASTETPSQPQHF.

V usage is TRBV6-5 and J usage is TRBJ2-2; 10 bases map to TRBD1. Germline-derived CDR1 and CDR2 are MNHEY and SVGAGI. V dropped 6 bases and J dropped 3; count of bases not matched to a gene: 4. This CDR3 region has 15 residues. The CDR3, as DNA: TGTGCCAGCAGGCAGGGGACAGGGGACACCGGGGAGCTGTTTTTT. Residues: CASRQGTGDTGELFF.

DNA of the CDR3: TGTGCCAGCAGCCCCTTACGTAGTTCAGATACGCAGTATTTT. It is translated as CASSPLRSSDTQYF. The rearrangement links TRBV7-9 to TRBJ2-3; D is unresolved. Germline V gene sequence: CDR1 SEHNR, CDR2 FQNEAQ (reference sequence). The CDR3 runs to 14 residues. The V end lost 5 bases, the J end lost 4 bases, and 13 bases lay between the germline ends.

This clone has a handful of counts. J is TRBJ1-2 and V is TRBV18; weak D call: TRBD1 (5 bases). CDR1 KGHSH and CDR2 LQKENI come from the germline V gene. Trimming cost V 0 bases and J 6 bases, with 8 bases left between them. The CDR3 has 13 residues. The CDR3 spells CASSPPGRDGYTF. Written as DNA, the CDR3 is TGTGCCAGCTCACCACCAGGCAGGGATGGCTACACCTTC.

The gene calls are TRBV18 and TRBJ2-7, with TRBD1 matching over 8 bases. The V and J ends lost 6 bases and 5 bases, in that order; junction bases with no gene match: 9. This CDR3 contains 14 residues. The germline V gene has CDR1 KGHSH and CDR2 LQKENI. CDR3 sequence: CASSKTTGVDEQYF. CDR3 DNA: TGTGCCAGCTCCAAGACGACAGGGGTGGACGAGCAGTACTTC.

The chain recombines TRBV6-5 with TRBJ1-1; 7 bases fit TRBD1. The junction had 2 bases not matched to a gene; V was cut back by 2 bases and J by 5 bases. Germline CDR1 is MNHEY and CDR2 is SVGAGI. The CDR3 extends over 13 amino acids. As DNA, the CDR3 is TGTGCCAGCAGTTACGACAGGGAGACTGAAGCTTTCTTT. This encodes CASSYDRETEAFF.

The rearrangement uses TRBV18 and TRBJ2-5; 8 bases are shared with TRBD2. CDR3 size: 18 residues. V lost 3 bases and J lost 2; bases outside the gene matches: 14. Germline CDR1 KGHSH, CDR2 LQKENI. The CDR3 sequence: CASSPPNGGGDRQETQYF. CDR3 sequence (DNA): TGTGCCAGCTCACCGCCCAACGGGGGGGGAGATCGGCAAGAGACCCAGTACTTC.

CDR3 in amino acids: CPQQLTQGADSTEAFF. The CDR3 DNA sequence: TGCCCCCAGCAGCTAACTCAGGGGGCGGATAGCACTGAAGCTTTCTTT. The chain links TRBV5-1 to TRBJ1-1, with 8 bases identical to TRBD1. The V gene's germline CDR1 is SGHRS and CDR2 YFSETQ. This CDR3 spans 16 amino acids. Together with reference TRBV5-1 and TRBJ1-1, the CDR3 gives the full variable domain: KAGVTQTPRYLIKTRGQQVTLSCSPISGHRSVSWYQQTPGQGLQFLFEYFSETQRNKGNFPGRFSGRQFSNSRSEMNVSTLELGDSALYLCPQQLTQGADSTEAFFGQGTRLTVV.

In DNA, the CDR3 is TGTGCCAGTAGTATCCGGACAGGGTTTTACGAGCAGTACTTC. Protein sequence: CASSIRTGFYEQYF. The chain has TRBV19 and TRBJ2-7; 8 nucleotides match TRBD1. This CDR3 has 14 amino acids. Germline V gives CDR1 LNHDA, CDR2 SQIVND (reference sequence). V was clipped by 3 bases and J by 4 bases; unmatched bases: 5.

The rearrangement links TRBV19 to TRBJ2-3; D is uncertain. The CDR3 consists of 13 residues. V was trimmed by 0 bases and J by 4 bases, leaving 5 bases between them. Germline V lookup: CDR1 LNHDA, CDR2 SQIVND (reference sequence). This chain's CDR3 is CASSIEYPDTQYF. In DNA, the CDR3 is TGTGCCAGTAGTATAGAGTATCCAGATACGCAGTATTTT.

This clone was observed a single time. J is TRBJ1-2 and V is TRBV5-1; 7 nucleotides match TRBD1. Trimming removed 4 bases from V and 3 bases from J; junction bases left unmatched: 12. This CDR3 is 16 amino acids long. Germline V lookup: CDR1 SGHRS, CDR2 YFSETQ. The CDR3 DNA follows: TGCGCCAGCAGCCTGGGGACAGCCCTGGGGGACTATGGCTACACCTTC. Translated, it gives CASSLGTALGDYGYTF. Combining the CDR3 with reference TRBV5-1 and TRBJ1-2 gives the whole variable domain KAGVTQTPRYLIKTRGQQVTLSCSPISGHRSVSWYQQTPGQGLQFLFEYFSETQRNKGNFPGRFSGRQFSNSRSEMNVSTLELGDSALYLCASSLGTALGDYGYTFGSGTRLTVV.

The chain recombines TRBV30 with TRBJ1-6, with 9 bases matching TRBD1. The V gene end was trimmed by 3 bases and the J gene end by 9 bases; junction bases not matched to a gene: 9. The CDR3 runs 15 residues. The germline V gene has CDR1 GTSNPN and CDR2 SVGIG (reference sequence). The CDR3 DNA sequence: TGTGCCTGGAGCGCTACAGGGGGCGCAGGTTCACCCCTCCACTTT. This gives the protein CAWSATGGAGSPLHF. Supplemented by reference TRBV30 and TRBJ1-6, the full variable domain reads SQTIHQWPATLVQPVGSPLSLECTVEGTSNPNLYWYRQAAGRGLQLLFYSVGIGQISSEVPQNLSASRPQDRQFILSSKKLLLSDSGFYLCAWSATGGAGSPLHFGNGTRLTVT.